Described below is a single TCR beta chain sequence and its context. What this receptor recognizes is not known. No much larger clone is present one base from it, and per-base qualities are unavailable. These data are taken from a study of blood T cells in healthy people across ages (dated by TCRdb to about 2015). With respect to the entire study: In model experiments, roughly one uniquely barcoded TCR beta cDNA molecule per two T cells was captured by template switching. To track age-related changes in TCR beta repertoire diversity, the study relied on deep sequencing normalized with unique cDNA molecular identifiers. The donors were split into four age groups: young (average around 15 years), middle-aged (39), aged (62) and long-lived (approximately 80). For two donors (one aged 18 to 29 and one aged 80 or older), the study analyzed two additional independent replicas of 1 million unique cDNA reads from the same blood draw.

In the germline V gene, CDR1 corresponds to SGHTA and CDR2 to FQGNSA. Measured from the cysteine to the phenylalanine, the CDR3 is 19 residues long. Just CDR3 DNA is preserved here, 57 bases in frame from base 1. Library construction relied on 5' RACE. Sequencing was carried out with an Illumina HiSeq 2500. A second PCR of about 6 to 12 cycles was performed with a sample-barcoded 5' primer and a J-beta primer mix. Each TCR beta cDNA molecule received a unique molecular identifier from a template-switch 5' adaptor carrying 12 random nucleotides. Each sample yielded at least 2.5 million CDR3-containing paired-end reads. First-strand cDNA was synthesized from all RNA with the Mint cDNA synthesis kit, primed by a TRBC-specific oligonucleotide. After uracil-DNA glycosylase treatment, a first 18-cycle PCR used universal primers M1SS and BC2_uni_R on all cDNA. As for the original processing: Each sample was normalized by randomly selecting 1 million high-quality reads, each carrying a distinct molecular identifier. Reads sharing molecular identifiers were discarded rather than binned into consensus sequences. MiTCR, with a Q25 quality threshold and the strictest error-elimination algorithm, was used for CDR3 identification, clonotype clustering and error correction. A nonparametric unseen species model with Euler transformation was used to estimate a lower bound on total TCR beta diversity. TCRdb handled the public reads itself, with Q25 trimming in fastp and clone calling in MiXCR, and kept productive beta chains. CDR3 protein duplicates are merged, each entry listing the most common genes and DNA. The V and J calls follow TCRdb's processing rather than the paper's. Here the sample has more than 500,000 distinct CDR3 sequences; roughly a quarter occur a single time. In total, the top ten clones hold over 3.5% of the sample.

The roughly 39 donors, aged 6 to 90 years, were systemically healthy Caucasian individuals from Russia. Each donor gave around 9 milliliters of peripheral blood, collected into EDTA-treated Vacutainer tubes. Ficoll-Paque density-gradient centrifugation was used to isolate PBMCs, with at least 6 million obtained per sample. Trizol reagent was used to extract total RNA from the PBMCs, yielding at least 5.5 micrograms per sample. For every donor, flow cytometry on a PBMC aliquot measured the percentage of naive CD45RAhigh/CD27high T cells. Results the study describes overall, beyond this receptor: Because profiling used bulk unsorted PBMCs, naive and antigen-experienced compartments could not be compared conclusively. Compared with the aged group, the long-lived group had more naive CD4+ T cells, fewer expanded clones and increased TCR diversity, a pattern suggesting age selection. As age increased, observed TCR beta diversity per million T cells dropped in a roughly linear way, and a significant reduction was already evident by age about 40. The CMV infection status of donors was not known, potentially confounding age-related changes in expanded clonotypes. A strong correlation was found between observed TCR beta diversity and the percentage of naive T cells measured by flow cytometry. Total diversity estimates from one million sequenced T cells were considered lower bounds and underestimates.

The same data also went into a second study, on T cells of mothers and their children. According to the second study: The donors were nine systemically healthy Caucasian individuals, made up of three mothers and their six children. cDNA synthesis used all of the extracted RNA, with roughly 1.5 ug of RNA in each 15 ul reaction. Sample barcodes and 2-4 random nucleotides were added via the M1S primer in the second PCR. Over 10 million TCR beta CDR3 reads came from each mother, compared with millions of reads from each child. TCR recombination output is similarly shaped by thymic selection in related and unrelated pairs, with a minor effect exerted by inherited differences. Normalized repertoire overlap was always found to be slightly, but never significantly, higher in related mother-child pairs than in unrelated mother-child pairs. No persistent microchimeric T cell clones were found, with a detection sensitivity of 85 to 100 clones per million clonotypes. The study used deep NGS to compare TCR beta repertoires of mothers and children, seeking features distinguishing related mother-child pairs from unrelated individuals. The mean age was roughly 40 +/- 4 years for the mothers and approximately 11 +/- 4 years for the children. After adapter ligation was performed with NEBNext reagents, the libraries were sequenced on an Illumina HiSeq 2000 with 100+100 nt paired-end reads. To avoid cross-contamination, the mother libraries and the child libraries were prepared a month apart and sequenced in separate runs. For each donor, between roughly 500,000 and 2,200,000 distinct TCR beta clonotypes were identified. Naive TCR beta clonotypes were estimated from low-frequency clonotypes matched to each donor's FACS-determined naive share, without sorting.

The sequenced sample was blood. This sequence originates from a boy aged 2-15 years in good health. The chain couples TRBV7-2 to TRBJ2-5; TRBD2 could be the D gene, as 5 bases match. The J call may be faulty, since TRBJ2-1 better matches the DNA end. The CDR3 region reads CASSLAGLRTLHTRNEQFF. The sequenced DNA is TGTGCCAGCAGCTTAGCGGGGTTGCGGACTCTTCACACTAGGAATGAGCAGTTCTTC.